A selection of T cell receptor beta chains follows, all from one sample in a study of blood T cell repertoires in COVID-19. Assay used: immunoSEQ multiplex PCR; TCRdb lists only in-frame clones, some missing. The repertoire includes about 69,000 clones, 79% of them detected once, and approximately 15% sits in the top ten. Material: peripheral blood. The receptors here all came from a man between 60 and 75 years old with acute or convalescent COVID-19. Both conserved end residues are part of each CDR3.

V gene: TRBV5-1; CDR3 length: 19; CDR3 protein: CASSLMGLAGGLNTGELFF
V gene: TRBV5-4; CDR3 length: 14; CDR3 protein: CASSKDRIYYGYTF
V gene: TRBV28; CDR3 length: 16; CDR3 protein: CASSGASTGRNTEAFF
V gene: TRBV4-1; CDR3 length: 19; CDR3 protein: CASSQEGPWGVWRANEQFF
V gene: TRBV6-5; CDR3 length: 11; CDR3 protein: CASSSVYEQYF
V gene: TRBV7-9; CDR3 length: 14; CDR3 protein: CASSLAAGNTEAFF
V gene: TRBV4-1; CDR3 length: 15; CDR3 protein: CASSQESGANYGYTF
V gene: TRBV29-1; CDR3 length: 16; CDR3 protein: CSVEEARTVMNTEAFF
V gene: TRBV5-5; CDR3 length: 15; CDR3 protein: CASSLSGLAYNEQFF
V gene: TRBV4-2; CDR3 length: 18; CDR3 protein: CASSHDSSSGGPWETQYF
V gene: TRBV7-2; CDR3 length: 13; CDR3 protein: CASTRGVTTEAFF
V gene: TRBV4-1; CDR3 length: 15; CDR3 protein: CASSQNTGLKEKLFF
V gene: TRBV9; CDR3 length: 15; CDR3 protein: CASSRGGLSGNTIYF
V gene: TRBV5-1; CDR3 length: 15; CDR3 protein: CASSLDPGAGYGYTF
V gene: TRBV6-5; CDR3 length: 14; CDR3 protein: CASPKGARNTEAFF
V gene: TRBV7-2; CDR3 length: 16; CDR3 protein: CASSLTSAVSTDTQYF
V gene: TRBV19; CDR3 length: 16; CDR3 protein: CASSTTNRVEGYGYTF
V gene: TRBV29-1; CDR3 length: 12; CDR3 protein: CSVEGGEETQYF